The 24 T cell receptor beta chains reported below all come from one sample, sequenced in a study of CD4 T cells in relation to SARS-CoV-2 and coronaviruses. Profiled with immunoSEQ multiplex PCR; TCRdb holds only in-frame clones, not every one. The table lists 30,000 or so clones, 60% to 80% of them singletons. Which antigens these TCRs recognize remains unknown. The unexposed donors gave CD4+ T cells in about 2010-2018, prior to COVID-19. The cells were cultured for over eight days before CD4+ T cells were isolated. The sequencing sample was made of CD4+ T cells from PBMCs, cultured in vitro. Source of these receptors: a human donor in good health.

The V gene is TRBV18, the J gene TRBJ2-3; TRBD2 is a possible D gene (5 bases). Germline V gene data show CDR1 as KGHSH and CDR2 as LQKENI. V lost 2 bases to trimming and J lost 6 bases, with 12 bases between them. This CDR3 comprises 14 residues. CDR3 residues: CASSPAGHSDTQYF. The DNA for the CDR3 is TGTGCCAGCTCACCAGCGGGTCATTCGGATACGCAGTATTTT.

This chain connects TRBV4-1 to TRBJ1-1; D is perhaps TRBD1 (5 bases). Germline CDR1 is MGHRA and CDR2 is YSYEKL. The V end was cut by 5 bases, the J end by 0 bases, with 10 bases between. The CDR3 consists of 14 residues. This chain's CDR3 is CASSSRTLNTEAFF. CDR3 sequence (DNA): TGCGCCAGCAGCTCCAGGACATTGAACACTGAAGCTTTCTTT.

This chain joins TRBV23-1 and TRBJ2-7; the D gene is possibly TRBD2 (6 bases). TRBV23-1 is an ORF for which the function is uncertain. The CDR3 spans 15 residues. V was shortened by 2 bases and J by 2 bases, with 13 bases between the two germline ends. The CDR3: CASSQRAGSAYEQYF. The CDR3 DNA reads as TGCGCCAGCAGTCAACGGGCGGGGTCCGCCTACGAGCAGTACTTC.

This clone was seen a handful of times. The CDR3: CASSPLEFGRQETQYF. CDR3 coding DNA: TGTGCCAGCTCACCACTGGAATTTGGCCGCCAAGAGACCCAGTACTTC. The rearrangement links TRBV18 to TRBJ2-5; unclear D gene. V lost 1 base, J lost 1 base, and 13 bases lay in between. In germline, CDR1 is KGHSH, CDR2 LQKENI. The CDR3 contains 16 residues.

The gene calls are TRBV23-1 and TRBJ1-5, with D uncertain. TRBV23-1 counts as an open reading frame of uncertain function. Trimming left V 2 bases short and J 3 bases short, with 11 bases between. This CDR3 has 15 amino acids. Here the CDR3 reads CASSQDSQDNQPQHF. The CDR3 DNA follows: TGCGCCAGCAGTCAAGATTCGCAGGACAATCAGCCCCAGCATTTT.

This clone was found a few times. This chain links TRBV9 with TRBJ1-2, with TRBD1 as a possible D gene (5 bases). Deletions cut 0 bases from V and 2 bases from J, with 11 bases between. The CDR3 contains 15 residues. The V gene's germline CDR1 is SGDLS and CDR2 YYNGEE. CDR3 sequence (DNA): TGTGCCAGCAGCGTAGGGCTGGGACTAAACTATGGCTACACCTTC. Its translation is CASSVGLGLNYGYTF.

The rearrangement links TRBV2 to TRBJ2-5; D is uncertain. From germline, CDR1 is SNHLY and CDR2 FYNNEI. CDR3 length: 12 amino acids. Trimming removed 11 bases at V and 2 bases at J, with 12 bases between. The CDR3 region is CAGGPTQETQYF. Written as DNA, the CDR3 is TGTGCCGGCGGTCCTACTCAAGAGACCCAGTACTTC.

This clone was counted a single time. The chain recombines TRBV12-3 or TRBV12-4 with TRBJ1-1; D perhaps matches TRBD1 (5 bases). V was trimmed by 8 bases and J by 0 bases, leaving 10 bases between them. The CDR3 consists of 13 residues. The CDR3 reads CASGRGMNTEAFF. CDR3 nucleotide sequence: TGTGCCAGCGGTCGGGGGATGAACACTGAAGCTTTCTTT.

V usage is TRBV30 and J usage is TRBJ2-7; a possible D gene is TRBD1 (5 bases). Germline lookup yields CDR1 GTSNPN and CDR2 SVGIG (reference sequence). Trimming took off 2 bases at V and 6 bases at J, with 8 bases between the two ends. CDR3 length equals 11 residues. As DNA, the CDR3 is TGTGCCTGGAGTAGGACAAGCGAGCAGTACTTC. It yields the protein CAWSRTSEQYF. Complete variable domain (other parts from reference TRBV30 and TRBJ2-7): SQTIHQWPATLVQPVGSPLSLECTVEGTSNPNLYWYRQAAGRGLQLLFYSVGIGQISSEVPQNLSASRPQDRQFILSSKKLLLSDSGFYLCAWSRTSEQYFGPGTRLTVT.

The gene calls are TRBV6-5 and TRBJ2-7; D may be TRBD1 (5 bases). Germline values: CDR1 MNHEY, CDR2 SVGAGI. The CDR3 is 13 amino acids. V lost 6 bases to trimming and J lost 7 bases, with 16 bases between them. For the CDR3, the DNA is TGTGCCAGCAGCCCGGCTAGGGGTTGGGAGCAGTACTTC. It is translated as CASSPARGWEQYF.

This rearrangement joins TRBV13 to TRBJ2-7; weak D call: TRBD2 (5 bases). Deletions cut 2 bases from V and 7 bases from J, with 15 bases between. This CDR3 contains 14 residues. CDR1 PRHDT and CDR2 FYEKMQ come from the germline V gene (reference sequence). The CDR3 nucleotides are TGTGCCAGCAGCTTAAGCGGACTCACGGGAGAGCAGTACTTC. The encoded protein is CASSLSGLTGEQYF.

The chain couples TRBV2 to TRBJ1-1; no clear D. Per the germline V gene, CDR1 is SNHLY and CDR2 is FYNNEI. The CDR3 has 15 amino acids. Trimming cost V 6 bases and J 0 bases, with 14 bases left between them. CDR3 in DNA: TGTGCCAGCAGACGACGTAACACGATGAACACTGAAGCTTTCTTT. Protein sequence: CASRRRNTMNTEAFF. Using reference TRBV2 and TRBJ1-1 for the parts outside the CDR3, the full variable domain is EPEVTQTPSHQVTQMGQEVILRCVPISNHLYFYWYRQILGQKVEFLVSFYNNEISEKSEIFDDQFSVERPDGSNFTLKIRSTKLEDSAMYFCASRRRNTMNTEAFFGQGTRLTVV.

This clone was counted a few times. CDR3: CASSPLRGAAYGYTF. The CDR3 DNA sequence: TGTGCCAGCAGTCCCCTTCGAGGGGCCGCGTATGGCTACACCTTC. The V and J genes are TRBV2 and TRBJ1-2; perhaps TRBD1 as D (5 bases). Looked up from germline, CDR1 is SNHLY and CDR2 is FYNNEI. With 5 bases removed from V and 5 bases from J, the gap between germline ends came to 18 bases. The CDR3 has 15 amino acids.

CDR3 amino acids: CASNPGQGWNTEAFF. The CDR3 DNA is TGCGCCAGCAACCCTGGACAGGGCTGGAACACTGAAGCTTTCTTT. The chain couples TRBV5-1 to TRBJ1-1; 8 positions match TRBD1. Germline loops: CDR1 SGHRS, CDR2 YFSETQ. The CDR3 runs to 15 residues. V shed 6 bases, J shed 1 base, and the junction held 8 bases outside the gene matches.

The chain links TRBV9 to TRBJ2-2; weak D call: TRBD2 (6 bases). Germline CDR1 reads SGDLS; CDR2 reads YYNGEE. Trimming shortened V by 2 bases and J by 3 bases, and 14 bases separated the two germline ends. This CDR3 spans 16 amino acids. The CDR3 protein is CASSVPRDSDTGELFF. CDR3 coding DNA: TGTGCCAGCAGCGTCCCGCGGGACTCCGACACCGGGGAGCTGTTTTTT.

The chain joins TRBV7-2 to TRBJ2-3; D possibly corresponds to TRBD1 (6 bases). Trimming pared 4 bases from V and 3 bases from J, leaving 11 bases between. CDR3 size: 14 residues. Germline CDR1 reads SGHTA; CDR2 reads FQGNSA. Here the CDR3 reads CASSSGQGTDTQYF. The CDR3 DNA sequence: TGTGCCAGCAGCTCCGGCCAGGGGACAGATACGCAGTATTTT. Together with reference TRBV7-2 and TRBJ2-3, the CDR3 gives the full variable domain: GAGVSQSPSNKVTEKGKDVELRCDPISGHTALYWYRQSLGQGLEFLIYFQGNSAPDKSGLPSDRFSAERTGGSVSTLTIQRTQQEDSAVYLCASSSGQGTDTQYFGPGTRLTVL.

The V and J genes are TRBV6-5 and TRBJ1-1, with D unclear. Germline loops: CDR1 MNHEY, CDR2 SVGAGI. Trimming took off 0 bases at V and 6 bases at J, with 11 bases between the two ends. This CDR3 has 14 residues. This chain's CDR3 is CASSYSTRQSEAFF. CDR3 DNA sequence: TGTGCCAGCAGTTACTCGACTCGTCAGTCTGAAGCTTTCTTT.

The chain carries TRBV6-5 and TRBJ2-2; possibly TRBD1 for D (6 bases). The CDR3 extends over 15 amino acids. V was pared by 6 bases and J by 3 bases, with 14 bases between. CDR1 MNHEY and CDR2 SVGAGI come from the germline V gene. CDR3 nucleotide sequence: TGTGCCAGCAGACTGGGGGCGCTTGACACCGGGGAGCTGTTTTTT. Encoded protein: CASRLGALDTGELFF.

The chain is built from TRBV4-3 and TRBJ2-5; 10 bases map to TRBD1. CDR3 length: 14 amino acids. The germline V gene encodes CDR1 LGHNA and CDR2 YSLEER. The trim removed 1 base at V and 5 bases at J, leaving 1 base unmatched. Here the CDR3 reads CASSQGQGAETQYF. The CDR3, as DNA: TGCGCCAGCAGCCAAGGACAGGGGGCGGAGACCCAGTACTTC.

As DNA, the CDR3 is TGTGCCAGCAGCTCCAGTTCGTGGGAGCAGTACTTC. Its protein product is CASSSSSWEQYF. The J gene is TRBJ2-7, the V gene TRBV11-2; no firm D call. The CDR3 consists of 12 residues. CDR1 is SGHAT, CDR2 FQNNGV, per germline. V shed 4 bases and J shed 7 bases, with 11 bases lying between them.

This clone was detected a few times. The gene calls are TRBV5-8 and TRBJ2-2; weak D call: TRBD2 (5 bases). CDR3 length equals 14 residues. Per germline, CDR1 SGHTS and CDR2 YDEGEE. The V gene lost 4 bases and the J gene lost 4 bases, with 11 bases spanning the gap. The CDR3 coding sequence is TGTGCCAGCAGCCGCGCGGCGGGCACCGGGGAGCTGTTTTTT. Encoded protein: CASSRAAGTGELFF.

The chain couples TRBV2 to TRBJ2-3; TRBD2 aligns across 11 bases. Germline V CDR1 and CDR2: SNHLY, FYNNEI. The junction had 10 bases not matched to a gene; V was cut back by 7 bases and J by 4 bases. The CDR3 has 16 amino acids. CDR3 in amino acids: CASKGGSGRVADTQYF. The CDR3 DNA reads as TGTGCCAGCAAGGGTGGTAGCGGGAGGGTTGCAGATACGCAGTATTTT.

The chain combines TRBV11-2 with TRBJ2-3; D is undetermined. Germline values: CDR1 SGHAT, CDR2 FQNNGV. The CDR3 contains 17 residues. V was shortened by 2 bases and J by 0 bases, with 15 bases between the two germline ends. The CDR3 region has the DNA TGTGCCAGCAGCTTAAACCCGCCTGCGGCTAGCACAGATACGCAGTATTTT. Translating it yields CASSLNPPAASTDTQYF.

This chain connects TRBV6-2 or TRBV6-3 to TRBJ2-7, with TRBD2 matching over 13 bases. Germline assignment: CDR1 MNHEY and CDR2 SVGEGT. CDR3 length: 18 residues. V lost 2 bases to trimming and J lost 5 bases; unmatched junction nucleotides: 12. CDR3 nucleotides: TGTGCCAGCAGTTACGGGGAGGGCCGACTAGCGGGAGGCGACGAGCAGTACTTC. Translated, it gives CASSYGEGRLAGGDEQYF.